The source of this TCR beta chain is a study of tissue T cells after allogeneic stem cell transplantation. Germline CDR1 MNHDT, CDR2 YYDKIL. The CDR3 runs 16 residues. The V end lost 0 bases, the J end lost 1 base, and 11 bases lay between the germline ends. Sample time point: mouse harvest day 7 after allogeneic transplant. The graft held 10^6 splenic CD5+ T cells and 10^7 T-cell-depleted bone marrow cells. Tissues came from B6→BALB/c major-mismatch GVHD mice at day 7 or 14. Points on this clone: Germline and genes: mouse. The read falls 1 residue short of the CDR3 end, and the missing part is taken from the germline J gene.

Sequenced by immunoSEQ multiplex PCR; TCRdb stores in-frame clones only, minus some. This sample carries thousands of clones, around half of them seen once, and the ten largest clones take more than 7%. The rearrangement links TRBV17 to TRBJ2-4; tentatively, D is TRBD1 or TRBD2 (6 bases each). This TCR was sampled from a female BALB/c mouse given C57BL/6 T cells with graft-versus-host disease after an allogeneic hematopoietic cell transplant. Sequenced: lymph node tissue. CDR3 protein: CASSREEGGGQNTLYF. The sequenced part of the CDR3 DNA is TGTGCTAGCAGTAGAGAGGAGGGGGGTGGTCAAAACACCTTGTAC.